The T cell receptor (beta chain) described here comes from a study of blood T cell repertoires in COVID-19. Across the whole study: Sources were T cells, B-cell-depleted T cells, or PBMCs; the material itself was cDNA or gDNA.

Per the authors' pipeline: Amplifying reference gene primers gave estimates of nucleated cell counts. Measured with immunoSEQ multiplex PCR; TCRdb has only the in-frame clones, and not every one. The DNA was the basis for D and trimming; V, J and clone size are from that table. The sample carries 60,000 to 90,000 clones, 75% to 95% recorded once. Germline loops: CDR1 LGHNA, CDR2 YNFKEQ. There are 14 residues in the CDR3. V was shortened by 1 base and J by 0 bases, with 7 bases between the two germline ends. This clonotype originated in a woman older than 75 with acute or convalescent COVID-19. The chain employs TRBV4-2 and TRBJ2-7, with D possibly matching TRBD1 (5 bases). Specimen: peripheral blood. CDR3 amino acids: CASSQGQGSYEQYF. In nucleotides, the CDR3 is TGTGCCAGCAGCCAAGGCCAGGGCTCCTACGAGCAGTACTTC.